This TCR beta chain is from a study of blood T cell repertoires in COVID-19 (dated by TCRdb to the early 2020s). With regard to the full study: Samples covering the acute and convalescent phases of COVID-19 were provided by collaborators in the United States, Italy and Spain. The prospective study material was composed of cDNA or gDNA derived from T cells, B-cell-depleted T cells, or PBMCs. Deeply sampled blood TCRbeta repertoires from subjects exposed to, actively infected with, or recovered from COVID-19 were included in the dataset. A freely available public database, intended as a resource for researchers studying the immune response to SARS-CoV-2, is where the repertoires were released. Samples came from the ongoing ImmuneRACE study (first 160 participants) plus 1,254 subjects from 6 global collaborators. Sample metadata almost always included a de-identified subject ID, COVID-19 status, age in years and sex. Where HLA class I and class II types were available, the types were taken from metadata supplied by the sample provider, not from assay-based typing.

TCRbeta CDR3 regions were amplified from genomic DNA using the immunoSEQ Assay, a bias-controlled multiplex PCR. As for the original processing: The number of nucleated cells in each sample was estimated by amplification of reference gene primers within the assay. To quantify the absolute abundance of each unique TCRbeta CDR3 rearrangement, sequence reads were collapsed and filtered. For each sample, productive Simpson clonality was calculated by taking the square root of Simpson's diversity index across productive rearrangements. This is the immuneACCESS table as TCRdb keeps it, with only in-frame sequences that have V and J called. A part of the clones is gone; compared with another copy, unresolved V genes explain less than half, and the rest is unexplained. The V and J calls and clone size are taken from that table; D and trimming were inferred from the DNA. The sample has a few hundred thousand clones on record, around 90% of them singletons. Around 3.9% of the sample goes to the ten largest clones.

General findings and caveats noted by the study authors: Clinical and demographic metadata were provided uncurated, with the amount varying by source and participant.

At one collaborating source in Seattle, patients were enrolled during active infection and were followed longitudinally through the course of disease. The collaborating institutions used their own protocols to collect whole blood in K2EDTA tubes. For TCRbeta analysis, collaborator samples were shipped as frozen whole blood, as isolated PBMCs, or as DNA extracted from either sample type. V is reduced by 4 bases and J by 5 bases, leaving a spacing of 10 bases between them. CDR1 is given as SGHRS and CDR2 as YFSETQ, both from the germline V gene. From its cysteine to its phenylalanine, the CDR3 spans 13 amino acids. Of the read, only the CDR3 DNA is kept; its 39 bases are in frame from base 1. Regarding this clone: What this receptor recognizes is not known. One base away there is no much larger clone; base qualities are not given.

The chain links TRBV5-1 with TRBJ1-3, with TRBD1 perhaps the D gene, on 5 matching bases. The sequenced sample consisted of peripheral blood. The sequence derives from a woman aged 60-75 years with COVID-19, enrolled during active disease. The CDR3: CASSPGVRNTIYF. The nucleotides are TGCGCCAGCAGCCCGGGGGTTCGAAACACCATATATTTT.